What follows are 26 T cell receptor beta chains derived from one specimen sequenced in a study of CD8+ T cells in alopecia areata. Sequencing templates came from extracted RNA that was reverse transcribed into cDNA. Assay used: immunoSEQ multiplex PCR; TCRdb lists only in-frame clones, some missing. The top ten clones hold approximately 1.3% of a sample with 150,000 to 200,000 clones, around 64% of them seen once. Treatment indicated: oral pan-JAK inhibitor, 5-10 mg twice daily. The sample here was CD4+ T cells sorted from blood, taken between weeks 49 and 50, from a patient treated with tofacitinib. The receptors shown here come from a human donor with alopecia areata.

The rearrangement joins TRBV29-1 to TRBJ2-5; no clear D. Per the germline V gene, CDR1 is SQVTM and CDR2 is ANQGSEA. V was trimmed by 7 bases and J by 4 bases, leaving 13 bases between them. There are 12 residues in the CDR3. CDR3 in amino acids: CSAGPQRETQYF. The DNA for the CDR3 is TGCAGCGCTGGGCCTCAGCGAGAGACCCAGTACTTC. Using reference TRBV29-1 and TRBJ2-5 for the parts outside the CDR3, the full variable domain is SAVISQKPSRDICQRGTSLTIQCQVDSQVTMMFWYRQQPGQSLTLIATANQGSEATYESGFVIDKFPISRPNLTFSTLTVSNMSPEDSSIYLCSAGPQRETQYFGPGTRLLVL.

The chain employs TRBV30 and TRBJ1-5; 8 bases match TRBD1. CDR3 length: 13 residues. With V trimmed by 2 bases and J by 8 bases, 5 bases remained unmatched. In germline, CDR1 is GTSNPN, CDR2 SVGIG (reference sequence). CDR3 loop: CAWSPGGLEPQHF. The CDR3 bases are TGTGCCTGGAGTCCAGGGGGCCTGGAGCCCCAGCATTTT.

The chain uses TRBV5-6 and TRBJ1-1; a weak D match, TRBD1 (6 bases). The V end was cut by 0 bases, the J end by 3 bases, with 9 bases between. The CDR3 runs to 14 residues. Looked up from germline, CDR1 is SGHDT and CDR2 is YYEEEE. In nucleotides, the CDR3 is TGTGCCAGCAGCTTGGTAGGGGGAGACACTGAAGCTTTCTTT. Its protein is CASSLVGGDTEAFF.

The chain combines TRBV29-1 with TRBJ2-1; 7 positions agree with TRBD1. With V trimmed by 6 bases and J by 0 bases, 5 bases remained unmatched. CDR3 size: 14 residues. Germline CDR1 and CDR2: SQVTM and ANQGSEA. This CDR3 is CSVTDRYSYNEQFF. The CDR3 nucleotides are TGCAGCGTGACGGACAGGTACTCCTACAATGAGCAGTTCTTC.

V is TRBV29-1 and J is TRBJ2-7; D is uncertain. The germline gives CDR1 SQVTM, CDR2 ANQGSEA. The CDR3 contains 11 residues. V lost 4 bases and J 7 bases, leaving 11 bases between the germline ends. This CDR3 reads CSVAHLGEQYF. The CDR3 coding sequence is TGCAGCGTTGCCCACCTTGGTGAGCAGTACTTC.

With respect to this clone: This sample also contains other DNA sequences that code for the same CDR3. This chain links TRBV19 with TRBJ1-2; weak D call: TRBD1 (5 bases). The germline V gene has CDR1 LNHDA and CDR2 SQIVND (reference sequence). The ends were cut back, 3 bases at V and 4 bases at J, with 9 bases in the middle. The CDR3 length is 13 residues. Written as DNA, the CDR3 is TGTGCCAGTAGTATTCAGGGTCCCTATGGCTACACCTTC. Protein sequence: CASSIQGPYGYTF.

This clone was found a few times. The genes are TRBV5-1 and TRBJ2-5, with a weak D call TRBD1 (6 bases). Germline assignment: CDR1 SGHRS and CDR2 YFSETQ. This CDR3 contains 17 residues. Trimming cost V 4 bases and J 5 bases, with 24 bases left between them. The DNA for the CDR3 is TGCGCCAGCAGCCTAAGCGACAGGAGAGGAATCCAGGAGACCCAGTACTTC. This gives the protein CASSLSDRRGIQETQYF.

This rearrangement joins TRBV15 to TRBJ2-1; 7 bases agree with TRBD2. The CDR3 has 15 residues. Germline values: CDR1 LNHNV, CDR2 YYDKDF (reference sequence). V was pared by 3 bases and J by 2 bases, with 4 bases of the junction left unmatched. As DNA, the CDR3 is TGTGCCACCAGCAGTTACGGGGGGACCTACAATGAGCAGTTCTTC. Translation gives CATSSYGGTYNEQFF.

The chain recombines TRBV7-8 with TRBJ2-7; TRBD2 might be the D (6 bases). V dropped 6 bases and J dropped 4 bases, with 13 bases sitting between them. CDR1 is SGHVS, CDR2 FQNEAQ, per germline. The CDR3 contains 13 residues. The CDR3 sequence is CASSPEGLYEQYF. DNA of the CDR3: TGTGCCAGCAGTCCGGAGGGGCTGTACGAGCAGTACTTC.

This clone was picked up a small number of times. The chain couples TRBV7-2 to TRBJ1-6; D possibly corresponds to TRBD1 (6 bases). Germline V CDR1 and CDR2: SGHTA, FQGNSA. Trimming removed 5 bases from V and 1 base from J, with 9 bases in between. There are 15 residues in the CDR3. The CDR3 reads CASSRGGSYNSPLHF. For the CDR3, the DNA is TGTGCCAGCAGCCGAGGGGGGTCCTATAATTCACCCCTCCACTTT. Complete variable domain (other parts from reference TRBV7-2 and TRBJ1-6): GAGVSQSPSNKVTEKGKDVELRCDPISGHTALYWYRQSLGQGLEFLIYFQGNSAPDKSGLPSDRFSAERTGGSVSTLTIQRTQQEDSAVYLCASSRGGSYNSPLHFGNGTRLTVT.

This sequence joins TRBV2 and TRBJ2-5; either TRBD1 or TRBD2 may supply D (5 bases each). Trimming pared 7 bases from V and 0 bases from J, leaving 12 bases between. CDR1 is SNHLY, CDR2 FYNNEI, per germline. CDR3 length equals 14 residues. CDR3 in amino acids: CASMPGRYQETQYF. In nucleotides, the CDR3 is TGTGCCAGCATGCCGGGACGCTACCAAGAGACCCAGTACTTC.

The chain has TRBV5-1 and TRBJ2-3; TRBD2 matches 11 bases. Germline trimming cut 4 bases from V and 8 bases from J; bases unmatched to any gene: 12. Per germline, CDR1 SGHRS and CDR2 YFSETQ. The CDR3 spans 16 residues. CDR3 coding DNA: TGCGCCAGCAGCCCGGCCGGGACTAGCGGCTCGGGTACGCAGTATTTT. As protein: CASSPAGTSGSGTQYF.

In this sample, this clone turned up a few times. V usage is TRBV10-3 and J usage is TRBJ1-6; perhaps TRBD1 as D (5 bases). The CDR3 has 13 amino acids. CDR1 is ENHRY and CDR2 is SYGVKD in the germline V gene. Trimming took off 8 bases at V and 5 bases at J, with 10 bases between the two ends. CDR3: CAIQGQNNSPLHF. The CDR3 DNA is TGTGCCATCCAGGGCCAAAATAATTCACCCCTCCACTTT.

The chain links TRBV7-4 to TRBJ2-3; 12 nucleotides match TRBD2. The germline gives CDR1 SGHVT, CDR2 SQSDAQ. The CDR3 spans 19 residues. J lost 1 base, V lost 5 bases, and 13 bases had no gene match. The CDR3 protein is CASSLPTSGGTTGTDTQYF. The DNA for the CDR3 is TGTGCCAGCAGCCTGCCGACTAGCGGGGGCACAACTGGCACAGATACGCAGTATTTT.

Regarding this clone: This sample includes further DNA sequences coding for the same CDR3. The chain combines TRBV5-6 with TRBJ1-1; TRBD1 matches 8 bases. CDR1 and CDR2 from the germline V gene are SGHDT and YYEEEE. The CDR3 runs to 14 residues. After removal of 4 bases from V and 2 bases from J, the junction contained 4 bases not matched to a gene. The CDR3 protein is CASSLDRVNTEAFF. The CDR3 DNA sequence: TGTGCCAGCAGCCTGGACAGGGTTAACACTGAAGCTTTCTTT.

About this clone itself: The sample contains more than one DNA sequence encoding this CDR3. DNA of the CDR3: TGTGCCAGCAGCTTAGCGCTAGCAGATACGCAGTATTTT. Its protein is CASSLALADTQYF. The chain carries TRBV7-2 and TRBJ2-3; no clear D. Trimming removed 0 bases at V and 4 bases at J, with 5 bases between. The CDR3 is 13 amino acids. Germline values: CDR1 SGHTA, CDR2 FQGNSA. Using reference TRBV7-2 and TRBJ2-3 for the parts outside the CDR3, the full variable domain is GAGVSQSPSNKVTEKGKDVELRCDPISGHTALYWYRQSLGQGLEFLIYFQGNSAPDKSGLPSDRFSAERTGGSVSTLTIQRTQQEDSAVYLCASSLALADTQYFGPGTRLTVL.

This rearrangement joins TRBV7-9 to TRBJ2-6; D gene unclear. Germline CDR1 reads SEHNR; CDR2 reads FQNEAQ (reference sequence). V lost 1 base and J lost 2, with 3 bases in between. There are 14 residues in the CDR3. DNA of the CDR3: TGTGCCAGCAGCTTAGGCACTGGGGCCAACGTCCTGACTTTC. Protein sequence: CASSLGTGANVLTF.

The chain employs TRBV7-2 and TRBJ1-1, with 7 bases that match TRBD1. The CDR3 spans 14 residues. The V gene end was trimmed by 5 bases and the J gene end by 7 bases; junction bases not matched to a gene: 10. CDR1 is SGHTA and CDR2 is FQGNSA in the germline V gene. The CDR3 loop is CASSRNQGEGEAFF. The CDR3 coding sequence is TGTGCCAGCAGCCGCAACCAGGGGGAGGGTGAAGCTTTCTTT.

The V and J genes are TRBV30 and TRBJ2-3; 8 positions match TRBD2. This CDR3 has 15 amino acids. With 0 bases clipped from V and 4 bases from J, the junction kept 6 bases outside the gene matches. Germline-derived CDR1 and CDR2 are GTSNPN and SVGIG (reference sequence). The CDR3 loop reads CAWSVKTGGPDTQYF. The CDR3 DNA is TGTGCCTGGAGTGTAAAAACGGGGGGGCCAGATACGCAGTATTTT.

The chain links TRBV6-5 to TRBJ2-3; D gene unclear. In germline, CDR1 is MNHEY, CDR2 SVGAGI. V lost 6 bases, J lost 2 bases, and 12 bases lay in between. The CDR3 extends over 14 amino acids. DNA for the CDR3: TGTGCCAGCAGACCGGGCCCCTTCACAGATACGCAGTATTTT. It codes for CASRPGPFTDTQYF.

The chain recombines TRBV20-1 with TRBJ2-3; D is undetermined. This CDR3 has 10 residues. V lost 7 bases to trimming and J lost 9 bases, with 11 bases between them. Germline lookup yields CDR1 DFQATT and CDR2 SNEGSKA (reference sequence). The CDR3 loop is CSVGVTTQYF. The CDR3 region has the DNA TGCAGTGTTGGGGTTACAACGCAGTATTTT.

This clone was seen a handful of times. This chain connects TRBV7-2 to TRBJ2-7; 7 bases line up with TRBD1. Trimming removed 5 bases from V and 7 bases from J; junction bases left unmatched: 11. The length of the CDR3 is 14 residues. In germline, CDR1 is SGHTA, CDR2 FQGNSA. The CDR3 DNA reads as TGTGCCAGCAGCAACCAGGGACAGTTTGGGGAGCAGTACTTC. The encoded protein is CASSNQGQFGEQYF.

The chain joins TRBV5-6 to TRBJ2-7; 7 nucleotides match TRBD1. This CDR3 contains 16 residues. V was clipped by 2 bases and J by 2 bases; unmatched bases: 10. Germline CDR1 is SGHDT and CDR2 is YYEEEE. In DNA form, the CDR3 reads TGTGCCAGCAGCTTCACGCCGGGACAGATTACCTACGAGCAGTACTTC. This gives the protein CASSFTPGQITYEQYF.

The chain carries TRBV4-1 and TRBJ2-1, with TRBD2 as a possible D gene (6 bases). Germline lookup yields CDR1 MGHRA and CDR2 YSYEKL. CDR3 length: 15 residues. Deletions cut 3 bases from V and 6 bases from J, with 15 bases between. As DNA, the CDR3 is TGCGCCAGCAGCCACATAGACCGGGACTTCAATGAGCAGTTCTTC. As protein: CASSHIDRDFNEQFF.

This clone showed up just once. J is TRBJ2-3 and V is TRBV7-8, with D perhaps matching TRBD1 (6 bases). The CDR3 length is 15 residues. V shed 3 bases and J shed 5 bases, with 15 bases lying between them. Germline lookup yields CDR1 SGHVS and CDR2 FQNEAQ. CDR3 protein: CASSLGRGQGDTQYF. In nucleotides, the CDR3 is TGTGCCAGCAGCTTGGGCAGGGGCCAAGGAGATACGCAGTATTTT.

The rearrangement links TRBV29-1 to TRBJ1-2; weak D call: TRBD1 (6 bases). Trimming took 5 bases from V and 0 from J, leaving 16 bases between them. The CDR3 covers 15 residues. The germline V gene encodes CDR1 SQVTM and CDR2 ANQGSEA. CDR3 sequence reads: CSVNIIGQPNYGYTF. The CDR3 coding sequence is TGCAGCGTTAACATTATTGGACAGCCTAACTATGGCTACACCTTC.